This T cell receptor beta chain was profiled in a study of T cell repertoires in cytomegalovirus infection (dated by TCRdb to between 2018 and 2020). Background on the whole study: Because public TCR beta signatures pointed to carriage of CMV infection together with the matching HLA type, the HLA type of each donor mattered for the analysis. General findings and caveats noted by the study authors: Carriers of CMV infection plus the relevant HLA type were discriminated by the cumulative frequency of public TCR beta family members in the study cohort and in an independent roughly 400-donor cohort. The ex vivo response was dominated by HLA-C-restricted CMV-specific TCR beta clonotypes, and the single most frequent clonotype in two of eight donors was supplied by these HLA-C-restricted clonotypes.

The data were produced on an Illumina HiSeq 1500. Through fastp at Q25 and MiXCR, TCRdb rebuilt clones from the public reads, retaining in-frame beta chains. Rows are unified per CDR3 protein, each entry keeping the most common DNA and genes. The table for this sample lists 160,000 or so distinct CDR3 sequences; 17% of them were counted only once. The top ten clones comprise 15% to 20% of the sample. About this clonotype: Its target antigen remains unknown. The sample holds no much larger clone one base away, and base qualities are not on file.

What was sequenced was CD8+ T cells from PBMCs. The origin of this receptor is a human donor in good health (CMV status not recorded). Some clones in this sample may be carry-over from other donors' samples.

The CDR3 loop reads CASSDRSGGYEQYF. The DNA reads as follows: TGTGCCAGCAGCGATCGATCGGGAGGATACGAGCAGTACTTC. The rearrangement joined TRBV7-8 to TRBJ2-7; 7 bases in the middle match TRBD2. Spanning cysteine to phenylalanine, the CDR3 consists of 14 amino acids. Only the CDR3 portion is preserved as DNA: 42 bases, with reading frame beginning at the first base. V loses 5 bases at its end and J loses 4 bases; junction bases beyond the gene matches: 8. CDR1 and CDR2, per the germline V gene, are SGHVS and FQNEAQ.